The next 16 T cell receptor beta chains were all read from a single sample in a study of Ad26.COV2.S vaccination and SARS-CoV-2 variants. Data came from immunoSEQ multiplex PCR; TCRdb stores just in-frame clones and leaves some out. The profile shows over 300,000 clones, around 82% of them singletons. Treatment in this sample: some 19 received Ad26.COV2.S at low or high dose, single or two shots; several received placebo; per-sample allocation not given. Sample collection was performed on day 63 after the first vaccine or placebo injection. The specimen comprised peripheral blood, sampled in a trial of Ad26.COV2.S vaccine versus placebo. All receptors come from a person between 18 and 65 years old who received the Ad26.COV2.S COVID-19 vaccine or a placebo.

The chain links TRBV7-2 to TRBJ2-4; 10 positions agree with TRBD1. The germline CDR1 and CDR2 sequences are SGHTA and FQGNSA. This CDR3 has 16 amino acids. Losses at the gene ends were 4 bases for V and 3 bases for J; bases not matched to a gene: 6. CDR3 loop: CASSSTGGMIKNIQYF. The CDR3 nucleotides are TGTGCCAGCAGCTCGACAGGGGGCATGATCAAAAACATTCAGTACTTC.

This sequence joins TRBV27 and TRBJ1-1; D is ambiguous. The CDR3 contains 12 residues. V lost 6 bases, J lost 4 bases, and 9 bases lay in between. Per germline, CDR1 MNHEY and CDR2 SMNVEV (reference sequence). DNA of the CDR3: TGTGCCAGCAGCCTCGGGCCCACTGAAGCTTTCTTT. Protein sequence: CASSLGPTEAFF.

V usage is TRBV9 and J usage is TRBJ2-5; possible D gene TRBD2, 6 bases. V was shortened by 0 bases and J by 4 bases, with 13 bases between the two germline ends. The CDR3 covers 15 residues. Per the germline V gene, CDR1 is SGDLS and CDR2 is YYNGEE. DNA of the CDR3: TGTGCCAGCAGCGTAGCTTCACGGGGACTAGAGACCCAGTACTTC. It is translated as CASSVASRGLETQYF.

This clone appeared a single time. The genes are TRBV11-3 and TRBJ1-4, with 7 bases aligning to TRBD1. Looked up from germline, CDR1 is SGHNT and CDR2 is YENEEA. With V trimmed by 7 bases and J by 3 bases, 8 bases remained unmatched. The CDR3 runs to 15 residues. In DNA form, the CDR3 reads TGTGCCAGCACCAGCCGCGGGACAGCTAATGAAAAACTGTTTTTT. Amino acids: CASTSRGTANEKLFF.

The chain is built from TRBV12-3 or TRBV12-4 and TRBJ1-1; no clear D. Deletions cut 4 bases from V and 1 base from J, with 7 bases between. CDR3 size: 13 residues. The CDR3 bases are TGTGCCAGCAGTTCACGAAGGAACACTGAAGCTTTCTTT. This encodes CASSSRRNTEAFF.

The chain combines TRBV6-5 with TRBJ2-2; weak D call: TRBD2 (6 bases). The CDR3 totals 16 residues. CDR1 is MNHEY and CDR2 is SVGAGI in the germline V gene. V lost 2 bases, J lost 6 bases, and 16 bases lay in between. The CDR3 spells CASSYGARGRAGELFF. The CDR3 DNA follows: TGTGCCAGCAGTTACGGAGCACGGGGGAGAGCCGGGGAGCTGTTTTTT.

This chain connects TRBV29-1 to TRBJ2-7; D might be TRBD2 (6 bases). The CDR3 sequence is 13 residues long. V was trimmed by 4 bases and J by 1 base, leaving 11 bases between them. The germline V gene encodes CDR1 SQVTM and CDR2 ANQGSEA. CDR3 DNA: TGCAGCGTTGGTGAGGGGAGGTCCTACGAGCAGTACTTC. This encodes CSVGEGRSYEQYF.

The chain links TRBV11-2 to TRBJ2-7; D remains unclear. The CDR3 loop spans 15 amino acids. V shed 5 bases and J shed 5 bases, with 19 bases lying between them. CDR1 and CDR2 from the germline V gene are SGHAT and FQNNGV. The CDR3 is CASSLNPTPRNEQYF. CDR3 sequence (DNA): TGTGCCAGCAGCCTTAATCCCACCCCTCGGAACGAGCAGTACTTC.

The rearrangement joins TRBV19 to TRBJ1-2, with D possibly being TRBD1 (6 bases). In germline, CDR1 is LNHDA, CDR2 SQIVND (reference sequence). The CDR3 length is 13 residues. V was cut by 6 bases and J by 4 bases, with 12 bases left in between. In DNA form, the CDR3 reads TGTGCCAGTAGCCGAAGGGGGACCTATGGCTACACCTTC. Its translation is CASSRRGTYGYTF.

The V call is TRBV4-3, the J call TRBJ1-2; 8 positions agree with TRBD1. This CDR3 spans 14 amino acids. The germline CDR1 and CDR2 sequences are LGHNA and YSLEER. Unmatched junction bases numbered 2, after V lost 1 base and J lost 4 bases. The CDR3 loop is CASSQGDRGYGYTF. CDR3 DNA sequence: TGCGCCAGCAGCCAAGGAGACAGGGGCTATGGCTACACCTTC.

A single count supports this clone. This chain joins TRBV6-1 and TRBJ1-2; D unclear. The CDR3 totals 12 residues. CDR1 MNHNS and CDR2 SASEGT come from the germline V gene. Trimming cost V 2 bases and J 8 bases, with 9 bases left between them. The CDR3 bases are TGTGCCAGCAGTGAACACCTCTTGGGCTACACCTTC. Its protein product is CASSEHLLGYTF.

The chain carries TRBV19 and TRBJ1-5; a possible D gene is TRBD1 (6 bases). V was cut by 6 bases and J by 0 bases, with 18 bases left in between. Per germline, CDR1 LNHDA and CDR2 SQIVND (reference sequence). The CDR3 totals 17 residues. The CDR3 nucleotides read TGTGCCAGTAGGTGGGACATTCACTCAAGTAGCAATCAGCCCCAGCATTTT. It translates to CASRWDIHSSSNQPQHF. Based on the CDR3 plus reference TRBV19 and TRBJ1-5, the full variable domain is DGGITQSPKYLFRKEGQNVTLSCEQNLNHDAMYWYRQDPGQGLRLIYYSQIVNDFQKGDIAEGYSVSREKKESFPLTVTSAQKNPTAFYLCASRWDIHSSSNQPQHFGDGTRLSIL.

This chain uses TRBV18 with TRBJ2-7, with D unresolved. The CDR3 has 14 amino acids. Germline lookup yields CDR1 KGHSH and CDR2 LQKENI. The germline V and J ends were trimmed by 3 bases and 0 bases, with 9 bases remaining between them. The CDR3 nucleotides are TGTGCCAGCTCACCGAGGACGGTCTCCTACGAGCAGTACTTC. Protein product: CASSPRTVSYEQYF.

This clone was counted between two and nine times. The chain is built from TRBV2 and TRBJ2-7; no reliable D call. The CDR3 consists of 14 residues. Germline V gene sequence: CDR1 SNHLY, CDR2 FYNNEI. Trimming shortened V by 6 bases and J by 0 bases, and 12 bases separated the two germline ends. The DNA of the CDR3 is TGTGCCAGCAGAGACGAACGAGGCTCCTACGAGCAGTACTTC. This translates into CASRDERGSYEQYF.

The genes are TRBV18 and TRBJ2-4, with no clear D. The CDR3 loop spans 16 amino acids. Trimming removed 5 bases from V and 0 bases from J, with 14 bases in between. Germline lookup yields CDR1 KGHSH and CDR2 LQKENI. CDR3: CASSTRQRLAKNIQYF. The CDR3 nucleotides are TGTGCCAGCTCAACGCGACAAAGACTAGCCAAAAACATTCAGTACTTC.

The chain couples TRBV5-1 to TRBJ2-7; D is undetermined. Trimming removed 2 bases at V and 6 bases at J, with 18 bases between. This CDR3 is built from 15 residues. Germline values: CDR1 SGHRS, CDR2 YFSETQ. DNA of the CDR3: TGCGCCAGCAGCTTCAACTCCCTTTCAGGAACCGAGCAGTACTTC. It translates to CASSFNSLSGTEQYF. The whole variable domain, filled in from reference TRBV5-1 and TRBJ2-7, reads KAGVTQTPRYLIKTRGQQVTLSCSPISGHRSVSWYQQTPGQGLQFLFEYFSETQRNKGNFPGRFSGRQFSNSRSEMNVSTLELGDSALYLCASSFNSLSGTEQYFGPGTRLTVT.